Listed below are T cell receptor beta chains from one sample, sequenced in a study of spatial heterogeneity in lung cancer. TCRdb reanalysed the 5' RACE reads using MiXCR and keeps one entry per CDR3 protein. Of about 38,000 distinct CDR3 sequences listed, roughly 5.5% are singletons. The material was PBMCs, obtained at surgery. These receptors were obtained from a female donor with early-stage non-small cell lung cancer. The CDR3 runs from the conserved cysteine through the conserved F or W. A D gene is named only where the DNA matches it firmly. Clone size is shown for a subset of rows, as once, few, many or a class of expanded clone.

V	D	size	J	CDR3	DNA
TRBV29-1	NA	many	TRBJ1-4	CHRATTNEKLFF	TGCCACCGGGCCACAACTAATGAAAAACTGTTTTTT
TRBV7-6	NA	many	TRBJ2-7	CASSHRAGEQYF	TGTGCCAGCAGCCACAGGGCGGGGGAGCAGTACTTC
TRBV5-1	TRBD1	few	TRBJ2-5	CASSRAGTGDRETQYF	TGCGCCAGCAGCCGCGCCGGGACAGGGGACAGGGAGACCCAGTACTTC
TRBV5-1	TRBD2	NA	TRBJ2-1	CASSLQSGGPHNEQFF	TGCGCCAGCAGCTTGCAGAGCGGGGGGCCGCACAATGAGCAGTTCTTC
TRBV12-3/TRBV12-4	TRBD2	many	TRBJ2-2	CASSPSGANTGELFF	TGTGCCAGCAGTCCTAGCGGGGCGAACACCGGGGAGCTGTTTTTT
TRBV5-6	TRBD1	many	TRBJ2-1	CASREDRAYNEQFF	TGTGCCAGCAGAGAGGACAGGGCCTACAATGAGCAGTTCTTC
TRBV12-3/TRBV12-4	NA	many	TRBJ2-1	CASSLNGGPYNEQFF	TGTGCCAGCAGTTTAAACGGGGGGCCGTACAATGAGCAGTTCTTC
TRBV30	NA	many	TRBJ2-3	CAWGRSSRKSTDTQYF	TGTGCCTGGGGACGATCTAGCAGAAAAAGCACAGATACGCAGTATTTT
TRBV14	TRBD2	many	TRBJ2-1	CASKGLTYRGDNEQFF	TGTGCCAGCAAAGGGTTAACCTACCGGGGGGACAATGAGCAGTTCTTC
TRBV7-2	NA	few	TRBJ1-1	CASSFSGGQTEAFF	TGTGCCAGCAGCTTCAGCGGGGGGCAGACTGAAGCTTTCTTT
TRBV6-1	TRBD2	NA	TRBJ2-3	CASDGTDPSGGAVDTQYF	TGTGCCAGCGACGGGACAGACCCTAGCGGGGGGGCGGTGGATACGCAGTATTTT
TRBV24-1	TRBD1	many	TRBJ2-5	CATSDPDRYQETQYF	TGTGCCACCAGTGACCCGGACAGGTACCAAGAGACCCAGTACTTC
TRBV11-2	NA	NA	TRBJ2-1	CASSPLGDEQFF	TGTGCCAGCTCACCACTGGGGGATGAGCAGTTCTTC
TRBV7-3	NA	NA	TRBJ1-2	CASSLKGSSPGGYTF	TGTGCCAGCAGCTTAAAGGGCAGCTCGCCGGGCGGCTACACCTTC